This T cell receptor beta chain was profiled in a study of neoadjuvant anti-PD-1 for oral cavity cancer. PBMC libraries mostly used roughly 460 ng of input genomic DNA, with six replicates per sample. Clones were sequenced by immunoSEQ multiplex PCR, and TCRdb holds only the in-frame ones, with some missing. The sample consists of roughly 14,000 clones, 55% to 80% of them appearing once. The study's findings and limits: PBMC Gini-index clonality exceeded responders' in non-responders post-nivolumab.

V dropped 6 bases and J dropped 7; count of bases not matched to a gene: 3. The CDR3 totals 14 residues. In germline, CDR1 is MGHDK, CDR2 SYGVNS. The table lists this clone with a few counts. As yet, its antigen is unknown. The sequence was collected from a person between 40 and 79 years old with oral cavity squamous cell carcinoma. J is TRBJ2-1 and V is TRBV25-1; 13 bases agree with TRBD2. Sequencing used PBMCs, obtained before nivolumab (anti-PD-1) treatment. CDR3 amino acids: CASRTSGGLNEQFF. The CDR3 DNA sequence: TGTGCCAGCAGGACTAGCGGGGGGTTAAATGAGCAGTTCTTC.